Described below is a single T cell receptor beta chain sequence and its context. Produced via immunoSEQ multiplex PCR; TCRdb's table is partial and in-frame only. The data hold about 250,000 clones, with about 87% observed a single time. The sample originates from a study of cytomegalovirus exposure and HLA in healthy donors. Germline-derived CDR1 and CDR2 are MNHNY and SVGAGI (reference sequence). The V end was cut by 0 bases, the J end by 5 bases, with 14 bases between. The CDR3 is 15 amino acids. Sequences were obtained from PBMCs. This sequence originates from a man between 18 and 29 years old in good health and CMV-seronegative. The chain uses TRBV6-6 and TRBJ2-7; D perhaps matches TRBD1 (6 bases). CDR3 region: CASSYSQGFLNEQYF. CDR3 nucleotides: TGTGCCAGCAGTTACTCTCAGGGGTTTTTAAACGAGCAGTACTTC.